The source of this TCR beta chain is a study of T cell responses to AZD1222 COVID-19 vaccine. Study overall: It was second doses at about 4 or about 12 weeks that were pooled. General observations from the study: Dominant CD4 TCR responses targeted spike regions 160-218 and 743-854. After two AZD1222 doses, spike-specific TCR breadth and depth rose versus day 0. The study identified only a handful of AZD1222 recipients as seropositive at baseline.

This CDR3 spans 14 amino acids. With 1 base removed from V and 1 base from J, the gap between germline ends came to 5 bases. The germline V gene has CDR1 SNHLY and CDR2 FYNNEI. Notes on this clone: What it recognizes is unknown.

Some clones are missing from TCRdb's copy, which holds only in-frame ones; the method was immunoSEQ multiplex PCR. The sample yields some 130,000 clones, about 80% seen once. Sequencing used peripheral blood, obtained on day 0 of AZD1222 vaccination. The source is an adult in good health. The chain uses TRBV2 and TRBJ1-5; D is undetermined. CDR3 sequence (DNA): TGTGCCAGCAGTGAAGTAAGAAGCAATCAGCCCCAGCATTTT. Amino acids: CASSEVRSNQPQHF. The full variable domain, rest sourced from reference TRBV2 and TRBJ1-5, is EPEVTQTPSHQVTQMGQEVILRCVPISNHLYFYWYRQILGQKVEFLVSFYNNEISEKSEIFDDQFSVERPDGSNFTLKIRSTKLEDSAMYFCASSEVRSNQPQHFGDGTRLSIL.